A single sample is the source of the 31 T cell receptor beta chains below, sequenced in a study of PD-L1 blockade in urothelial cancer. Here immunoSEQ multiplex PCR was the method, and the copy in TCRdb shows in-frame clones only, minus some. Of tens of thousands of clones listed, about 80% are singletons. This sample's time point: peripheral blood 6 weeks after treatment start. The sequencing here drew on PBMCs, taken around atezolizumab (anti-PD-L1) treatment. These receptors were collected from a man aged 70 or older with urothelial cancer.

The table lists this clone with a count of one. The CDR3 protein is CASSVAWAKETQYF. CDR3 DNA sequence: TGTGCCAGCAGCGTAGCTTGGGCCAAAGAGACCCAGTACTTC. The V and J genes are TRBV9 and TRBJ2-5; D is unclear. The CDR3 consists of 14 residues. Per germline, CDR1 SGDLS and CDR2 YYNGEE. V was clipped by 0 bases and J by 3 bases, with 9 bases between them. The variable domain in full, completed from reference TRBV9 and TRBJ2-5, reads DSGVTQTPKHLITATGQRVTLRCSPRSGDLSVYWYQQSLDQGLQFLIQYYNGEERAKGNILERFSAQQFPDLHSELNLSSLELGDSALYFCASSVAWAKETQYFGPGTRLLVL.

The chain employs TRBV19 and TRBJ2-3; D may be TRBD2 (5 bases). Trimming took off 4 bases at V and 3 bases at J, with 11 bases between the two ends. The CDR3 totals 14 residues. Germline V gene data show CDR1 as LNHDA and CDR2 as SQIVND (reference sequence). The CDR3 DNA follows: TGTGCCAGTAGTACCTCGGACTGGACAGATACGCAGTATTTT. It codes for CASSTSDWTDTQYF.

On this clone: This same CDR3 is encoded by further DNA sequences in the sample. The rearrangement links TRBV4-2 to TRBJ1-4; no clear D. There are 15 residues in the CDR3. The germline gives CDR1 LGHNA, CDR2 YNFKEQ. The ends were cut back, 4 bases at V and 5 bases at J, with 14 bases in the middle. CDR3 coding DNA: TGTGCCAGCAGCCGAGGCGGGCAGCTGAATGAAAAACTGTTTTTT. Protein product: CASSRGGQLNEKLFF.

The chain recombines TRBV6-1 with TRBJ1-5; D might be TRBD1 (6 bases). From germline, CDR1 is MNHNS and CDR2 SASEGT. This CDR3 contains 15 residues. V lost 4 bases, J lost 2 bases, and 12 bases lay in between. This CDR3 reads CASSGPRTGNQPQHF. CDR3 sequence (DNA): TGTGCCAGCAGTGGACCTAGGACAGGCAATCAGCCCCAGCATTTT.

The chain recombines TRBV13 with TRBJ2-1, with TRBD2 matching over 11 bases. The CDR3 loop spans 17 amino acids. Germline V gene sequence: CDR1 PRHDT, CDR2 FYEKMQ (reference sequence). V was pared by 5 bases and J by 7 bases, with 13 bases of the junction left unmatched. For the CDR3, the DNA is TGTGCCAGCAGCCAATCGGCTAGCGGGGGGCTATATAATGAGCAGTTCTTC. Translation: CASSQSASGGLYNEQFF.

This clone was counted once. V gene TRBV5-1 combines with J gene TRBJ1-2; D may be TRBD1 (5 bases). Germline assignment: CDR1 SGHRS and CDR2 YFSETQ. The CDR3 consists of 15 residues. The germline V and J ends were trimmed by 4 bases and 6 bases, with 19 bases remaining between them. CDR3 in amino acids: CASSPSGGDWDGYTF. The CDR3 DNA follows: TGCGCCAGCAGCCCCAGCGGGGGGGATTGGGATGGCTACACCTTC.

This clone was recorded once. The J gene is TRBJ2-2, the V gene TRBV7-9; 8 positions agree with TRBD1. Germline V gives CDR1 SEHNR, CDR2 FQNEAQ (reference sequence). V shed 4 bases and J 5 bases; nucleotides not matched to a gene: 3. This CDR3 has 14 residues. CDR3 residues: CASSSDRETGELFF. The CDR3 nucleotides are TGTGCCAGCAGCTCGGACAGGGAGACCGGGGAGCTGTTTTTT. The full variable domain, with the rest looked up from reference TRBV7-9 and TRBJ2-2, is DTGVSQNPRHKITKRGQNVTFRCDPISEHNRLYWYRQTLGQGPEFLTYFQNEAQLEKSRLLSDRFSAERPKGSFSTLEIQRTEQGDSAMYLCASSSDRETGELFFGEGSRLTVL.

This clone was detected only once. The chain uses TRBV7-2 and TRBJ2-5, with D possibly TRBD2 on 5 matching bases. The CDR3 totals 12 residues. V was pared by 0 bases and J by 10 bases, with 9 bases between. CDR1 and CDR2 (germline): SGHTA, FQGNSA. The DNA for the CDR3 is TGTGCCAGCAGCTTAGCGGCGGGTGGCCAGTACTTC. Protein sequence: CASSLAAGGQYF.

CDR3 amino acids: CASSLSDSHNNEQFF. The CDR3 DNA sequence: TGTGCCAGCAGCTTATCGGACTCCCATAACAATGAGCAGTTCTTC. The chain couples TRBV7-9 to TRBJ2-1, with D perhaps matching TRBD2 (5 bases). The ends were cut back, 2 bases at V and 5 bases at J, with 13 bases in the middle. The CDR3 length is 15 residues. Germline V gene data show CDR1 as SEHNR and CDR2 as FQNEAQ (reference sequence).

V and J are TRBV10-3 and TRBJ1-2; a possible D gene is TRBD1 (6 bases). Trimming pared 4 bases from V and 2 bases from J, leaving 8 bases between. Germline loops: CDR1 ENHRY, CDR2 SYGVKD. The CDR3 spans 13 residues. The CDR3 loop reads CAISADSNYGYTF. The CDR3 bases are TGTGCCATCAGTGCGGACAGCAACTATGGCTACACCTTC.

The chain recombines TRBV4-1 with TRBJ2-5; D perhaps matches TRBD2 (6 bases). V gave up 0 bases and J gave up 1 base, with 15 bases separating them. Germline V gene sequence: CDR1 MGHRA, CDR2 YSYEKL. The CDR3 has 17 residues. The CDR3 is CASSQDPRGGTQETQYF. In nucleotides, the CDR3 is TGCGCCAGCAGCCAAGATCCCCGGGGCGGGACCCAAGAGACCCAGTACTTC.

The chain couples TRBV9 to TRBJ1-2; the D gene is possibly TRBD1 (6 bases). The CDR3 has 16 amino acids. With 0 bases removed from V and 2 bases from J, the gap between germline ends came to 14 bases. Germline V gene lookup returns CDR1 SGDLS and CDR2 YYNGEE. The CDR3 sequence is CASSVGDRLTNYGYTF. The DNA of the CDR3 is TGTGCCAGCAGCGTAGGTGACAGGCTAACAAACTATGGCTACACCTTC.

The V and J genes are TRBV6-1 and TRBJ2-4, with 8 bases matching TRBD1. V trimming: 4 bases; J trimming: 0 bases; junction bases outside the gene matches: 14. The CDR3 consists of 19 residues. Germline loops: CDR1 MNHNS, CDR2 SASEGT. The CDR3 DNA reads as TGTGCCAGCAGTGGAACAGGGGGAGCGGCACTCCTAGCCAAAAACATTCAGTACTTC. The encoded protein is CASSGTGGAALLAKNIQYF.

This sequence joins TRBV30 and TRBJ2-7; D is unresolved. V was cut by 7 bases and J by 4 bases, with 17 bases left in between. Germline V gives CDR1 GTSNPN, CDR2 SVGIG (reference sequence). The CDR3 covers 13 residues. The CDR3 DNA is TGTGCCTTAACCCCGAGCGCGAGGTACGAGCAGTACTTC. This sequence encodes CALTPSARYEQYF.

Only a few counts were recorded for this clone. The V call is TRBV10-3, the J call TRBJ1-5; D may be TRBD1 (6 bases). The CDR3 totals 15 residues. Germline loops: CDR1 ENHRY, CDR2 SYGVKD. The V gene lost 0 bases and the J gene lost 5 bases, with 11 bases spanning the gap. This CDR3 reads CAISESSRGDQPQHF. The CDR3 bases are TGTGCCATCAGTGAGTCGAGCAGGGGTGATCAGCCCCAGCATTTT.

This chain connects TRBV28 to TRBJ2-4; D may be TRBD1 (6 bases). CDR1 and CDR2 from the germline V gene are MDHEN and SYDVKM. CDR3 length: 14 residues. V was trimmed by 5 bases and J by 5 bases, leaving 13 bases between them. Here the CDR3 reads CASSRTGSQNIQYF. In nucleotides, the CDR3 is TGTGCCAGCAGTCGAACAGGGAGCCAAAACATTCAGTACTTC.

The CDR3 sequence: CASSLDRGVASPLHF. CDR3 bases: TGCGCCAGCAGCTTGGACAGGGGGGTCGCCTCACCCCTCCACTTT. V is TRBV5-1 and J is TRBJ1-6; 8 bases match TRBD1. V lost 0 bases, J lost 10 bases, and 6 bases stayed unmatched. The CDR3 totals 15 residues. Germline CDR1 is SGHRS and CDR2 is YFSETQ.

The V call is TRBV5-4, the J call TRBJ2-2; 14 nucleotides align to TRBD2. This CDR3 is built from 17 residues. From germline, CDR1 is SGHNT and CDR2 YYREEE (reference sequence). After removal of 4 bases from V and 1 base from J, the junction contained 3 bases not matched to a gene. CDR3 protein: CASSRGTSGRNTGELFF. DNA for the CDR3: TGTGCCAGCAGCCGGGGGACTAGCGGGAGGAACACCGGGGAGCTGTTTTTT.

The DNA for the CDR3 is TGTGCCAGCAGCGCAAGACTAGCTCCTACTGAGCAGTTCTTC. Translated, it gives CASSARLAPTEQFF. This chain uses TRBV9 with TRBJ2-1; 7 positions agree with TRBD2. The CDR3 is made up of 14 amino acids. Per germline, CDR1 SGDLS and CDR2 YYNGEE. The junction had 9 bases not matched to a gene; V was cut back by 3 bases and J by 9 bases.

This sequence joins TRBV5-8 and TRBJ1-2, with no clear D. This CDR3 is 12 amino acids long. V was clipped by 0 bases and J by 7 bases, with 7 bases between them. Germline V lookup: CDR1 SGHTS, CDR2 YDEGEE. CDR3 sequence: CASSLASPGYTF. The DNA for the CDR3 is TGTGCCAGCAGCTTGGCCTCCCCTGGCTACACCTTC.

V and J are TRBV5-1 and TRBJ2-3; weak D call: TRBD2 (5 bases). The CDR3 is made up of 17 amino acids. Trimming took off 0 bases at V and 0 bases at J, with 14 bases between the two ends. The germline V gene encodes CDR1 SGHRS and CDR2 YFSETQ. This CDR3 reads CASSLGSVGSSTDTQYF. CDR3 sequence (DNA): TGCGCCAGCAGCTTGGGTAGCGTGGGATCTAGCACAGATACGCAGTATTTT.

The chain couples TRBV19 to TRBJ2-1; 10 bases map to TRBD1. Germline-derived CDR1 and CDR2 are LNHDA and SQIVND (reference sequence). V was clipped by 4 bases and J by 4 bases; unmatched bases: 4. The CDR3 has 15 amino acids. The DNA for the CDR3 is TGTGCCAGTAGTACTGCGGGACAGGGGTACAATGAGCAGTTCTTC. Its translation is CASSTAGQGYNEQFF.

This clone has just a few counts. V gene TRBV30 combines with J gene TRBJ1-2, with D unresolved. This CDR3 spans 12 amino acids. CDR1 GTSNPN and CDR2 SVGIG come from the germline V gene (reference sequence). CDR3 sequence: CVMHSYRYGYTF. For the CDR3, the DNA is TGTGTCATGCACAGCTACCGATATGGCTACACCTTC.

Only one count was recorded for this clone. The V call is TRBV6-5, the J call TRBJ2-3, with D uncertain. In germline, CDR1 is MNHEY, CDR2 SVGAGI. The CDR3 runs 16 residues. Between the trimmed V and J ends, which lost 3 bases and 0 bases, there was a span of 13 bases. The CDR3 DNA reads as TGTGCCAGCAGTTATCAAGCGTTTACTAGCACAGATACGCAGTATTTT. Protein sequence: CASSYQAFTSTDTQYF.

This chain joins TRBV5-1 and TRBJ2-7; D perhaps matches TRBD1 (9 bases). CDR1 SGHRS and CDR2 YFSETQ come from the germline V gene. The CDR3 runs 15 residues. The V end was cut by 3 bases, the J end by 4 bases, with 17 bases between. CDR3 coding DNA: TGCGCCAGCAGCTCGGGGGGGACAGGGTTATACGAGCAGTACTTC. Encoded protein: CASSSGGTGLYEQYF.

The rearrangement links TRBV4-1 to TRBJ1-2; TRBD1 is a possible D gene (5 bases). The CDR3 is 15 residues long. V was cut by 0 bases and J by 5 bases, with 13 bases left in between. The germline V gene encodes CDR1 MGHRA and CDR2 YSYEKL. CDR3 coding DNA: TGCGCCAGCAGCCAAGATCTAGGAAAGGGGTATGGCTACACCTTC. Translating it yields CASSQDLGKGYGYTF.

V usage is TRBV28 and J usage is TRBJ1-5; D is unresolved. Germline values: CDR1 MDHEN, CDR2 SYDVKM. Trimming pared 7 bases from V and 4 bases from J, leaving 11 bases between. The CDR3 runs 13 residues. The CDR3 DNA follows: TGTGCCAGCACCCCCCGGGAGAATCAGCCCCAGCATTTT. Translation gives CASTPRENQPQHF.

The V call is TRBV25-1, the J call TRBJ1-2; the D gene is possibly TRBD1 (6 bases). This CDR3 spans 11 amino acids. Trimming took off 6 bases at V and 10 bases at J, with 12 bases between the two ends. Per the germline V gene, CDR1 is MGHDK and CDR2 is SYGVNS. The CDR3 protein is CASRGGVDYTF. The CDR3 DNA is TGTGCCAGCAGAGGGGGGGTCGACTACACCTTC.

The chain couples TRBV6-6 to TRBJ1-5, with D hard to call. Germline CDR1 MNHNY, CDR2 SVGAGI (reference sequence). The V end was cut by 7 bases, the J end by 7 bases, with 17 bases between. This CDR3 is built from 14 residues. CDR3 coding DNA: TGTGCCAGCACTCAAGGTGGACTCGCCCAGCCCCAGCATTTT. Protein sequence: CASTQGGLAQPQHF.

This clone appeared a single time. This sequence joins TRBV6-6 and TRBJ2-3; D perhaps matches TRBD2 (6 bases). Germline assignment: CDR1 MNHNY and CDR2 SVGAGI (reference sequence). V was shortened by 2 bases and J by 9 bases, with 9 bases between the two germline ends. The CDR3 spans 12 residues. CDR3 region: CASSYGGETQYF. The CDR3, as DNA: TGTGCCAGCAGTTACGGAGGGGAGACGCAGTATTTT.

This clone was seen only a few times. The J gene is TRBJ1-1, the V gene TRBV19, with unresolved D. This CDR3 contains 13 residues. Trimming took off 2 bases at V and 1 base at J, with 5 bases between the two ends. The germline V gene encodes CDR1 LNHDA and CDR2 SQIVND (reference sequence). The CDR3 sequence is CASSIQANTEAFF. The CDR3 coding sequence is TGTGCCAGTAGTATACAAGCGAACACTGAAGCTTTCTTT.